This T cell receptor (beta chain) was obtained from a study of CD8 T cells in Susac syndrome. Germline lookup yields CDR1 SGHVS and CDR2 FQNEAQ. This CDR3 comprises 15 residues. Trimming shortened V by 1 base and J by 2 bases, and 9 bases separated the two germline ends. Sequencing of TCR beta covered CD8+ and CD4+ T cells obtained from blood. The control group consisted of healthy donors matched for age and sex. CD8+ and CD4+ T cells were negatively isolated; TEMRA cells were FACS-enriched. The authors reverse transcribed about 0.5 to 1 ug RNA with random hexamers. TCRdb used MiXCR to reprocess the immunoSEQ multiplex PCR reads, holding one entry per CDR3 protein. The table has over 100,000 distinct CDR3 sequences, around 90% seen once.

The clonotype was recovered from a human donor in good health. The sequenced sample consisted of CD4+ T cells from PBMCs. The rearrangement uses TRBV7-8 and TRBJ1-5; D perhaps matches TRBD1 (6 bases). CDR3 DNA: TGTGCCAGCAGCTTAGGAGAGGGGGGCAATCAGCCCCAGCATTTT. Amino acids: CASSLGEGGNQPQHF.